This TCR beta chain was profiled in a study of cytomegalovirus exposure and HLA in healthy donors. The study, taken as a whole, reports: According to an earlier analysis, most TCR beta V segments yielded productive rearrangements about 87% or about 30% of the time.

About this clone: Antigen unknown.

Looked up from germline, CDR1 is LNHDA and CDR2 is SQIVND (reference sequence). Trimming cost V 5 bases and J 4 bases, with 9 bases left between them. This CDR3 spans 13 amino acids. 60 Vbeta and 13 Jbeta primers were used in PCR. Some clones are missing from TCRdb's copy, which holds only in-frame ones; the method was immunoSEQ multiplex PCR. The sample has under 75,000 clones, approximately 90% seen once. The sample taken for sequencing was PBMCs. The receptor's source is a woman between 25 and 40 years old in good health and CMV-seronegative. V gene TRBV19 combines with J gene TRBJ1-3; a possible D gene is TRBD1 (5 bases). This chain's CDR3 is CASSRGGGNTIYF. The CDR3 nucleotides read TGTGCCAGTAGTCGCGGGGGGGGAAACACCATATATTTT.